Detailed here is one TCR beta chain. The antigen is not known. TCRdb reanalysed the reads using MiXCR and keeps one entry per CDR3 protein. The repertoire consists of 700,000 to 850,000 distinct CDR3 sequences, with about 30% occurring once and the leading ten covering around an eighth. The CDR3 length is 17 residues. J was trimmed by 0 bases and V by 6 bases; bases with no gene match: 9. Germline V CDR1 and CDR2: SGHRS, YFSETQ. The data were obtained in a study of T cell repertoires in cytomegalovirus infection. The chain carries TRBV5-1 and TRBJ2-5; 12 bases line up with TRBD2. This sample comprised cultured CD8+ T cells from PBMCs, obtained from culture after CMV antigen stimulation. The receptor was derived from a human donor in good health (CMV status not recorded). Some clones in this sample may be carry-over from other donors' samples. The CDR3 sequence is CASNLLAGGPYQETQYF. CDR3 sequence (DNA): TGCGCCAGCAACTTACTAGCGGGGGGACCCTACCAAGAGACCCAGTACTTC.